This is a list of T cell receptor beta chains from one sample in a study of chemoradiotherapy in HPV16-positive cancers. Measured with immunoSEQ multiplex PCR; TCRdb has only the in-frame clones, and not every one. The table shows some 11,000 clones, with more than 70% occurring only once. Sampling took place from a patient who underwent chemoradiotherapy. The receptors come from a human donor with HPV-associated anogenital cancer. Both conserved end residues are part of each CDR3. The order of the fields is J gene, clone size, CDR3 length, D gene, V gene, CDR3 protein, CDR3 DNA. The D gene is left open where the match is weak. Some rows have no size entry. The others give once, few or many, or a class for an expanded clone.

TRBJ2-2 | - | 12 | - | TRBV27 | CASSFWGGELFF | TGTGCCAGCAGTTTCTGGGGCGGGGAGCTGTTTTTT
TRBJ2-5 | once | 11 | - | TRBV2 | CASSGGETQYF | TGTGCCAGCAGTGGGGGGGAGACCCAGTACTTC
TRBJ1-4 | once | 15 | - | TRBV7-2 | CASSLGAGEYEKLFF | TGTGCCAGCAGCTTGGGGGCAGGGGAGTATGAAAAACTGTTTTTT
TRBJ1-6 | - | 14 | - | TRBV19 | CASSPGRLNSPLHF | TGTGCCAGTAGTCCCGGACGCCTTAATTCACCCCTCCACTTT
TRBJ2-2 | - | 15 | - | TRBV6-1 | CASSEEGGKGGELFF | TGTGCCAGCAGTGAAGAGGGGGGGAAGGGCGGGGAGCTGTTTTTT
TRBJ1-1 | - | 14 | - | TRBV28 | CASGGGALNTEAFF | TGTGCCAGCGGAGGGGGGGCCCTGAACACTGAAGCTTTCTTT
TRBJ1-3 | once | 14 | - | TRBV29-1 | CSAMAPSEGNTIYF | TGCAGCGCTATGGCACCTTCGGAGGGAAACACCATATATTTT
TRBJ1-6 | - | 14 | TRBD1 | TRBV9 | CASSSRDRNSPLHF | TGTGCCAGCAGCTCCCGGGACAGAAATTCACCCCTCCACTTT
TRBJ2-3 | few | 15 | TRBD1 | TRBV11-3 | CASSLGDRGQDTQYF | TGTGCCAGCAGCTTAGGGGACAGGGGACAAGATACGCAGTATTTT
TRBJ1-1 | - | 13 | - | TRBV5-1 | CASSSPANTEAFF | TGCGCCAGCAGCTCTCCGGCGAACACTGAAGCTTTCTTT
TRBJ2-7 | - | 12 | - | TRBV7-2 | CASSLVSYEQYF | TGTGCCAGCAGCTTAGTCAGCTACGAGCAGTACTTC
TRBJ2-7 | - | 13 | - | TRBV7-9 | CASSLSQSYEQYF | TGTGCCAGCAGCTTAAGCCAGTCCTACGAGCAGTACTTC
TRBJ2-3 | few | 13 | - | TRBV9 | CASSVRGTDTQYF | TGTGCCAGCAGCGTCCGGGGCACAGATACGCAGTATTTT
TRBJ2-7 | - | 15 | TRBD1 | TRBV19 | CASSPRPYRGHEQYF | TGTGCCAGTAGTCCCCGCCCGTACAGGGGCCACGAGCAGTACTTC
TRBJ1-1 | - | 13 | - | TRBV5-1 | CASSLEFDTEAFF | TGCGCCAGCAGCTTGGAGTTCGACACTGAAGCTTTCTTT
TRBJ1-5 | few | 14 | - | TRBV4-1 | CASSSQGRNQPQHF | TGCGCCAGCAGCTCCCAGGGGCGGAATCAGCCCCAGCATTTT
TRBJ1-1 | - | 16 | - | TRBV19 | CASRAGLTALNTEAFF | TGTGCCAGCAGAGCGGGGCTTACCGCCCTAAACACTGAAGCTTTCTTT
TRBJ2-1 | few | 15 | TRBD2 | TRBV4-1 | CASSQGLATYNEQFF | TGCGCCAGCAGCCAAGGACTAGCGACCTACAATGAGCAGTTCTTC
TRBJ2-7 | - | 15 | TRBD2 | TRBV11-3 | CASSSGRANLYEQYF | TGTGCCAGCAGCTCCGGGAGGGCGAACCTCTACGAGCAGTACTTC
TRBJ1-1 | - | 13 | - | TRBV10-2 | CASREGWATEAFF | TGCGCCAGCAGGGAGGGGTGGGCCACTGAAGCTTTCTTT
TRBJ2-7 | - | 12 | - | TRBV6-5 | CASVGNSYEQYF | TGTGCCAGCGTGGGCAACTCCTACGAGCAGTACTTC
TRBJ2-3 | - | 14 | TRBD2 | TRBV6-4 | CASSELAGADTQYF | TGTGCCAGCAGTGAACTAGCGGGAGCAGATACGCAGTATTTT
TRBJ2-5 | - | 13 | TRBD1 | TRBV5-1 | CASSVGTGETQYF | TGCGCCAGCAGCGTTGGGACAGGGGAGACCCAGTACTTC
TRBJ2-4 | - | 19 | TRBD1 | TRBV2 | CASSEKKPTGTSAKNIQYF | TGTGCCAGCAGTGAAAAGAAACCGACAGGGACGAGTGCCAAAAACATTCAGTACTTC
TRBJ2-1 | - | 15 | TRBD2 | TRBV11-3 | CASSLALAGHNEQFF | TGTGCCAGCAGCTTAGCACTAGCGGGCCACAATGAGCAGTTCTTC
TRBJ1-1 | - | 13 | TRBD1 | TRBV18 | CASSRQGGTEAFF | TGTGCCAGCTCTCGACAGGGTGGGACTGAAGCTTTCTTT
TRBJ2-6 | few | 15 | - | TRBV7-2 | CASSLDRSGANVLTF | TGTGCCAGCAGCTTAGACCGCTCTGGGGCCAACGTCCTGACTTTC
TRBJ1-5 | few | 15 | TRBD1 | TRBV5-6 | CASSLTGGEGQPQHF | TGTGCCAGCAGCTTGACAGGGGGCGAGGGTCAGCCCCAGCATTTT
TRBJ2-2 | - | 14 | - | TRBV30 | CAWSRGANTGELFF | TGTGCCTGGAGTCGCGGCGCGAACACCGGGGAGCTGTTTTTT
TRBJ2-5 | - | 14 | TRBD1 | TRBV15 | CATSRDLQGKTQYF | TGTGCCACCAGCAGAGATTTACAGGGGAAGACCCAGTACTTC
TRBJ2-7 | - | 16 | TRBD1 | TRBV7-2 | CASSQAGTGSLYEQYF | TGTGCCAGCAGCCAGGCAGGGACAGGGAGCCTATACGAGCAGTACTTC
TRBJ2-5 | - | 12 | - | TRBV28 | CASSLMGETQYF | TGTGCCAGCAGTTTAATGGGAGAGACCCAGTACTTC
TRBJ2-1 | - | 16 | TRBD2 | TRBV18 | CASSPYTSGSYNEQFF | TGTGCCAGCTCACCGTATACTAGCGGGAGTTACAATGAGCAGTTCTTC
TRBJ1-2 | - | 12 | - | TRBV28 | CASSGDVRDYTF | TGTGCCAGCAGTGGGGACGTCCGAGACTACACCTTC
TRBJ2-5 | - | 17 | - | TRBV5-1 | CASSVGGGASTGETQYF | TGCGCCAGCAGCGTTGGTGGGGGGGCGTCAACGGGAGAGACCCAGTACTTC
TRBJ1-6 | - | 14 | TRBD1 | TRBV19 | CASSILQGDSPLHF | TGTGCCAGTAGTATATTACAGGGGGATTCACCCCTCCACTTT